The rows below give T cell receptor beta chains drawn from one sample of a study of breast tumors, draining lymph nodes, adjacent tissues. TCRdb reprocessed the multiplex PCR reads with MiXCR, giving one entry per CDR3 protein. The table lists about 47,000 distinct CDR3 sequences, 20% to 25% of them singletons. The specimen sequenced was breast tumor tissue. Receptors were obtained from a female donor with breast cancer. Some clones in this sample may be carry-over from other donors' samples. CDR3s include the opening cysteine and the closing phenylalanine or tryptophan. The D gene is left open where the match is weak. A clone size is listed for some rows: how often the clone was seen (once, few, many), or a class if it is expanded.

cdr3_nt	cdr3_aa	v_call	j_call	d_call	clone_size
TGCGCCAGCAGCCAAACTAGTAGCCATGAGACCCAGTACTTC	CASSQTSSHETQYF	TRBV4-1	TRBJ2-5	.	many
TGCAGCGTTGGACCAAACTATGGCTACACCTTC	CSVGPNYGYTF	TRBV29-1	TRBJ1-2	.	many
TGTGCCAGCAGCGGGACTAGCGGGGGCCGAGATGAGCAGTTCTTC	CASSGTSGGRDEQFF	TRBV7-8	TRBJ2-1	TRBD2	.
TGTGCTAGCAGCGCGGGACCGACTACTAACCCTTACACCTTC	CASSAGPTTNPYTF	TRBV7-7	TRBJ1-2	.	.
TGTGCCAGCAGTGTGGGGGAGACCCAGTACTTC	CASSVGETQYF	TRBV2	TRBJ2-5	.	many
TGTGCCAGCTCACCAAGTCAGGGAAGCACAGATACGCAGTATTTT	CASSPSQGSTDTQYF	TRBV18	TRBJ2-3	.	.
TGTGCCAGTAGTCTCCAGGGAAATTCACCCCTCCACTTT	CASSLQGNSPLHF	TRBV19	TRBJ1-6	.	medium-sized
TGTGCCAGCACTTCCAGGACAGGGGACAGGAATGAGCAGTTCTTC	CASTSRTGDRNEQFF	TRBV6-6	TRBJ2-1	TRBD1	many
TGCGCCAGCAGCGTGGACTTCGGGACAGGGGATGAAAAACTGTTTTTT	CASSVDFGTGDEKLFF	TRBV5-1	TRBJ1-4	TRBD1	many
TGTGCCAGCATGGGGCAGGGGAGAAACACCATATATTTT	CASMGQGRNTIYF	TRBV2	TRBJ1-3	.	many
TGTGCCAGCGCTAAGGGGGGGAGCACAGATACGCAGTATTTT	CASAKGGSTDTQYF	TRBV2	TRBJ2-3	.	.
TGTGCCAGCACCCAGGGGATCCTGCGGGGCTACACCTTC	CASTQGILRGYTF	TRBV19	TRBJ1-2	.	many
TGTGCCAGCCGGGCCTGGAATTCACCCCTCCACTTT	CASRAWNSPLHF	TRBV5-5	TRBJ1-6	.	many
TGCGCCAGCAGCCCACGGGAGGGGTTGGACTATGGCTACACCTTC	CASSPREGLDYGYTF	TRBV5-1	TRBJ1-2	.	many
TGTGCCAGCAGCGTAGGTGACAGTAGGTCTCGGCGGAGCTCCTACAATGAGCAGTTCTTC	CASSVGDSRSRRSSYNEQFF	TRBV9	TRBJ2-1	.	many
TGTGCCAGCAGCGTTCTAGAGGAGCAGTTCTTC	CASSVLEEQFF	TRBV9	TRBJ2-1	.	.
TGCAGTGGGTGGGTAGCGGGGAAAGAGACCCAGTACTTC	CSGWVAGKETQYF	TRBV20-1	TRBJ2-5	TRBD2	many
TGTGCCAGCAGCGTACTATTACAGGGATATGAAAAACTGTTTTTT	CASSVLLQGYEKLFF	TRBV9	TRBJ1-4	.	many
TGTGCCACCAGTGACCCCCGGGACTCTTCCTACGAGCAGTACTTC	CATSDPRDSSYEQYF	TRBV24-1	TRBJ2-7	.	many
TGCGCCAGCAGTGACCCTCGGACAGGGGGCTACGAGCAGTACTTC	CASSDPRTGGYEQYF	TRBV10-1	TRBJ2-7	TRBD1	many
TGCAGCGTTGGAGACACCGGGGAGCTGTTTTTT	CSVGDTGELFF	TRBV29-1	TRBJ2-2	.	many
TGCGCCAGCGGACGGGGGGCCTACTATGGCTACACCTTC	CASGRGAYYGYTF	TRBV5-1	TRBJ1-2	.	many
TGTGCCAGCAGTTTCGGACAGGGGGGGACAGATACGCAGTATTTT	CASSFGQGGTDTQYF	TRBV28	TRBJ2-3	TRBD1	.
TGTGCCAGCAGCTTCGAGCCAAGGGCAGATACGCAGTATTTT	CASSFEPRADTQYF	TRBV7-9	TRBJ2-3	.	many
TGTGCCAGCAGTACCGGGACTAGCGGCTACGAGCAGTACTTC	CASSTGTSGYEQYF	TRBV12-3/TRBV12-4	TRBJ2-7	TRBD2	.
TGCGCCAGCAGCCTCCGGGACAGCCTCACCAGCTCTGGAAACACCATATATTTT	CASSLRDSLTSSGNTIYF	TRBV4-1	TRBJ1-3	TRBD1	many
TGTGCCAGCAGTTCCCCGGGGGATGGAAATCAGCCCCAGCATTTT	CASSSPGDGNQPQHF	TRBV28	TRBJ1-5	.	many
TGTGCCAGCAGCGTAGATTCGGGGGATACGCAGTATTTT	CASSVDSGDTQYF	TRBV9	TRBJ2-3	.	many
TGTGCCAGCAGCTTTGGCTGGAAAGAGACCCACTACTTC	CASSFGWKETHYF	TRBV7-9	TRBJ2-5	.	once
TGTGCCAGCAGTGAAGGGAGGCATTCACCCCTCCACTTT	CASSEGRHSPLHF	TRBV2	TRBJ1-6	.	many
TGTGCCAGCAGCCAGGATGAAAAACTGTTTTTT	CASSQDEKLFF	TRBV14	TRBJ1-4	.	many
TGTGCCATCAGTGAAACAGTTGATGGCTACACCTTC	CAISETVDGYTF	TRBV10-3	TRBJ1-2	.	many
TGCGCCAGCAGTGTACAGAGTTATAATTCACCCCTCCACTTT	CASSVQSYNSPLHF	TRBV10-2	TRBJ1-6	.	.
TGCGCCAGCAGCTTGGCAGGGGGGGAGCAGTTCTTC	CASSLAGGEQFF	TRBV5-1	TRBJ2-1	.	few
TGCGCCAGCAGCTTAAGGACAAACAATGAGCAGTTCTTC	CASSLRTNNEQFF	TRBV27	TRBJ2-1	.	many
TGCAGTGCTAGCGACTCGTACCAAGAGACCCAGTACTTC	CSASDSYQETQYF	TRBV20-1	TRBJ2-5	.	many
TGCAGCGTTCTTGGGGGGGCAGGGCAGTACTTC	CSVLGGAGQYF	TRBV29-1	TRBJ2-7	.	many
TGTGCCAGCAGTCTCAGCGGGGGGGCGGCCGGGGAGCTGTTTTTT	CASSLSGGAAGELFF	TRBV28	TRBJ2-2	TRBD2	once
TGTGCCAGCAGCGACCGTTTCGAGCGGGGGGCCAGGGATGAGCAGTTCTTC	CASSDRFERGARDEQFF	TRBV7-9	TRBJ2-1	TRBD2	once
TGTGCCAGCAGCTTGTGGGAGAACACCGGGGAGCTGTTTTTT	CASSLWENTGELFF	TRBV5-4	TRBJ2-2	.	.